This passage covers 15 T cell receptor beta chains from one sample sequenced in a study of blood T cell repertoires in COVID-19. Method: immunoSEQ multiplex PCR; TCRdb's copy keeps in-frame clones and lacks some. This table holds 200,000 to 250,000 clones, around 86% found once. Sequencing was performed on peripheral blood. The receptor set was obtained from a man aged 25 to 40 who had recovered from COVID-19.

The chain joins TRBV6-1 to TRBJ2-3; tentative D call: TRBD2 (7 bases). V was clipped by 3 bases and J by 5 bases, with 15 bases between them. CDR1 and CDR2 (germline): MNHNS, SASEGT. This CDR3 is built from 15 residues. This CDR3 is CASSERARGGDTQYF. In DNA form, the CDR3 reads TGTGCCAGCAGTGAGCGGGCGAGGGGGGGAGATACGCAGTATTTT.

This clone was counted between two and nine times. The CDR3 sequence is CASTPTGGAEAFF. CDR3 in DNA: TGTGCCAGCACCCCGACAGGGGGCGCGGAAGCTTTCTTT. The chain is built from TRBV12-3 or TRBV12-4 and TRBJ1-1; 10 nucleotides match TRBD1. The CDR3 extends over 13 amino acids. Losses at the gene ends were 7 bases for V and 8 bases for J; bases not matched to a gene: 7.

The chain carries TRBV7-3 and TRBJ2-1, with D perhaps matching TRBD2 (6 bases). V was clipped by 2 bases and J by 0 bases, with 11 bases between them. The germline V gene has CDR1 SGHTA and CDR2 FQGTGA. The CDR3 covers 16 residues. In DNA form, the CDR3 reads TGTGCCAGCAGCTTAGGACTGACTAGCTCCTACAATGAGCAGTTCTTC. This gives the protein CASSLGLTSSYNEQFF.

In its sample, this clone was seen a few times. The gene calls are TRBV27 and TRBJ2-7, with D perhaps matching TRBD1 (6 bases). Germline V gene data show CDR1 as MNHEY and CDR2 as SMNVEV (reference sequence). This CDR3 has 14 amino acids. V was trimmed by 5 bases and J by 3 bases, leaving 14 bases between them. The CDR3 is CASSPMQGIYEQYF. For the CDR3, the DNA is TGTGCCAGCAGTCCAATGCAGGGGATCTACGAGCAGTACTTC.

This chain links TRBV3-1 (or the pseudogene TRBV3-2) with TRBJ2-2; TRBD2 might be the D (6 bases). V was cut by 0 bases and J by 6 bases, with 11 bases left in between. The CDR3 has 15 amino acids. Germline assignment: CDR1 LGHDT and CDR2 YNNKEL (reference sequence). CDR3: CASSQDPSGAGELFF. The CDR3, as DNA: TGTGCCAGCAGCCAAGATCCGTCGGGGGCCGGGGAGCTGTTTTTT.

The chain has TRBV12-5 and TRBJ2-3; D is perhaps TRBD2 (6 bases). This CDR3 is built from 17 residues. CDR1 is LGHNT and CDR2 is FRNRAP in the germline V gene. V lost 5 bases and J lost 0, with 18 bases in between. CDR3: CASGGTGGLTSTDTQYF. The CDR3 DNA reads as TGTGCTAGTGGTGGGACTGGGGGACTCACTAGCACAGATACGCAGTATTTT.

This clone was counted ten times or more. This sequence joins TRBV9 and TRBJ1-4; possible D gene TRBD1, 5 bases. Per germline, CDR1 SGDLS and CDR2 YYNGEE. CDR3 length equals 15 residues. V lost 0 bases to trimming and J lost 8 bases, with 14 bases between them. The CDR3 spells CASSVEEGLGEKLFF. The CDR3 coding sequence is TGTGCCAGCAGCGTAGAGGAGGGGCTGGGGGAAAAACTGTTTTTT. The complete variable domain, with remaining parts taken from reference TRBV9 and TRBJ1-4, reads DSGVTQTPKHLITATGQRVTLRCSPRSGDLSVYWYQQSLDQGLQFLIQYYNGEERAKGNILERFSAQQFPDLHSELNLSSLELGDSALYFCASSVEEGLGEKLFFGSGTQLSVL.

The chain has TRBV3-1 (or the pseudogene TRBV3-2) and TRBJ2-2; perhaps TRBD2 as D (5 bases). V was pared by 3 bases and J by 0 bases, with 5 bases between. The CDR3 contains 14 residues. In germline, CDR1 is LGHDT, CDR2 YNNKEL (reference sequence). The CDR3 nucleotides are TGTGCCAGCAGCCACGGGACGAACACCGGGGAGCTGTTTTTT. Its protein is CASSHGTNTGELFF.

This chain uses TRBV28 with TRBJ1-1, with 7 bases matching TRBD1. Germline V gives CDR1 MDHEN, CDR2 SYDVKM. J lost 1 base, V lost 4 bases, and 9 bases had no gene match. The length of the CDR3 is 16 residues. In DNA, the CDR3 is TGTGCCAGCAGTTCCCCTGGACAGGTCGGGAACACTGAAGCTTTCTTT. This translates into CASSSPGQVGNTEAFF.

V usage is TRBV11-2 and J usage is TRBJ2-7; tentative D call: TRBD2 (5 bases). CDR1 is SGHAT and CDR2 is FQNNGV in the germline V gene. Trimming took off 1 base at V and 3 bases at J, with 10 bases between the two ends. The CDR3 spans 14 residues. The CDR3 spells CASSLGREYYEQYF. The CDR3 DNA is TGTGCCAGCAGCTTAGGAAGGGAGTACTACGAGCAGTACTTC. The full variable domain, completed using reference TRBV11-2 and TRBJ2-7, is EAGVAQSPRYKIIEKRQSVAFWCNPISGHATLYWYQQILGQGPKLLIQFQNNGVVDDSQLPKDRFSAERLKGVDSTLKIQPAKLEDSAVYLCASSLGREYYEQYFGPGTRLTVT.

J is TRBJ1-2 and V is TRBV20-1; TRBD1 agrees at 7 bases. The ends lost 3 bases at V and 5 bases at J; junction bases unmatched: 6. The CDR3 runs to 13 residues. CDR1 DFQATT and CDR2 SNEGSKA come from the germline V gene (reference sequence). The CDR3 DNA follows: TGCAGTGCTAGTCAAAGGGGGCTTTATGGCTACACCTTC. It is translated as CSASQRGLYGYTF.

This clone was detected only once. V and J are TRBV5-6 and TRBJ1-6, with D perhaps TRBD1 (6 bases). In germline, CDR1 is SGHDT, CDR2 YYEEEE. With 2 bases removed from V and 7 bases from J, the gap between germline ends came to 16 bases. CDR3 size: 16 residues. CDR3 DNA sequence: TGTGCCAGCAGCTTCCTTGGCCAACAGGGCAATTCACCCCTCCACTTT. Translation gives CASSFLGQQGNSPLHF.

This clone was seen only a few times. This rearrangement joins TRBV11-2 to TRBJ2-3; a weak D match, TRBD1 (5 bases). V was clipped by 5 bases and J by 0 bases, with 9 bases between them. This CDR3 is built from 14 residues. Per germline, CDR1 SGHAT and CDR2 FQNNGV. CDR3 loop: CASSKTVSTDTQYF. The CDR3 DNA sequence: TGTGCCAGCAGCAAGACAGTAAGCACAGATACGCAGTATTTT. Combining the CDR3 with reference TRBV11-2 and TRBJ2-3 gives the whole variable domain EAGVAQSPRYKIIEKRQSVAFWCNPISGHATLYWYQQILGQGPKLLIQFQNNGVVDDSQLPKDRFSAERLKGVDSTLKIQPAKLEDSAVYLCASSKTVSTDTQYFGPGTRLTVL.

The V and J genes are TRBV6-5 and TRBJ1-2; D uncertain. Germline-derived CDR1 and CDR2 are MNHEY and SVGAGI. The CDR3 runs to 14 residues. Trimming stripped 6 bases from V and 1 base from J, with 12 bases between. This CDR3 is CASSRGEFNYGYTF. CDR3 bases: TGTGCCAGCAGCCGAGGAGAGTTTAACTATGGCTACACCTTC.

CDR3 sequence (DNA): TGTGCCAGCAGATCGGACAGCCAGACCACTGAAGCTTTCTTT. Amino acid sequence: CASRSDSQTTEAFF. The chain links TRBV6-4 to TRBJ1-1; tentatively, D is TRBD1 (6 bases). The ends were cut back, 6 bases at V and 4 bases at J, with 15 bases in the middle. CDR1 and CDR2 (germline): MRHNA, SNTAGT. CDR3 length: 14 residues.